What follows are 24 T cell receptor beta chains derived from one specimen sequenced in a study of shared clonotypes between healthy human individuals (dated by TCRdb to 2020 to 2022). The library was built by means of the immunoSEQ multiplex PCR assay. TCRdb limited this immuneACCESS table to in-frame rearrangements with V and J called. A share of clones is missing; checked studies link under half to unresolved V genes, and the rest is unexplained. The sample has around 600,000 clones on record, around 97% of them singletons. The ten largest make up about 0.057% of the sample. The sequenced material came from naive CD4+ T cells sorted from blood. The cell subset or site tag for this specimen amounts to: CD45RA+ positively selected. All receptors come from a woman between 25 and 40 years old in good health.

The CDR3 region is CASSPEGSGANVLTF. The CDR3 nucleotides are TGCGCCAGCAGCCCTGAGGGCTCTGGGGCCAACGTCCTGACTTTC. The genes are TRBV4-1 and TRBJ2-6, with D possibly being TRBD2 (5 bases). Trimming cost V 4 bases and J 0 bases, with 7 bases left between them. CDR1 and CDR2 (germline): MGHRA, YSYEKL. This CDR3 comprises 15 residues.

The CDR3 sequence is CASSFGTGDSPLHF. CDR3 nucleotides: TGTGCCAGCAGTTTTGGGACAGGCGATTCACCCCTCCACTTT. The chain is built from TRBV6-6 and TRBJ1-6; 8 bases map to TRBD1. The germline V gene encodes CDR1 MNHNY and CDR2 SVGAGI (reference sequence). V lost 4 bases to trimming and J lost 8 bases; unmatched junction nucleotides: 4. The CDR3 is 14 residues long.

V gene TRBV5-1 combines with J gene TRBJ2-1; TRBD1 agrees at 7 bases. Trimming cost V 4 bases and J 8 bases; bases outside gene matches: 6. From germline, CDR1 is SGHRS and CDR2 YFSETQ. This CDR3 is built from 13 residues. The CDR3 DNA reads TGCGCCAGCAGCCCGACAGGGTACGATGAGCAGTTCTTC. Its protein is CASSPTGYDEQFF.

The chain joins TRBV7-2 to TRBJ2-7; 9 positions match TRBD2. The V gene's germline CDR1 is SGHTA and CDR2 FQGNSA. The CDR3 runs to 15 residues. V lost 3 bases and J lost 2; bases outside the gene matches: 5. CDR3 sequence reads: CASSFVAGDAYEQYF. The CDR3 nucleotides are TGTGCCAGCAGCTTCGTAGCGGGGGACGCCTACGAGCAGTACTTC.

The V call is TRBV6-4, the J call TRBJ1-3, with TRBD1 matching 7 bases. The CDR3 extends over 14 amino acids. The V segment lost 6 bases and the J segment 5 bases; nucleotides outside the gene matches: 7. Germline lookup yields CDR1 MRHNA and CDR2 SNTAGT. CDR3 DNA: TGTGCCAGCAGCTCGCCAGGGGGAAGAAACACCATATATTTT. It specifies CASSSPGGRNTIYF.

In this sample, this clone turned up once. This sequence joins TRBV28 and TRBJ2-7; 8 bases map to TRBD2. The CDR3 consists of 14 residues. Germline CDR1 reads MDHEN; CDR2 reads SYDVKM. Trimming at V came to 8 bases and at J to 2 bases, leaving 8 bases not matched to a gene. In DNA form, the CDR3 reads TGTGCCAGCTCACGGGGGGGCCCCCCCTACGAGCAGTACTTC. Translation gives CASSRGGPPYEQYF.

The chain uses TRBV5-5 and TRBJ2-7, with D perhaps TRBD2 (6 bases). V dropped 0 bases and J dropped 2 bases, with 18 bases sitting between them. CDR1 is SGHKS and CDR2 is YYEKEE in the germline V gene (reference sequence). This CDR3 comprises 17 residues. CDR3 bases: TGTGCCAGCAGCTTGGGGCAGGTTTGGCGACTAGCCTACGAGCAGTACTTC. The encoded protein is CASSLGQVWRLAYEQYF.

J is TRBJ1-3 and V is TRBV28; 7 bases are shared with TRBD1. CDR1 and CDR2 (germline): MDHEN, SYDVKM. This CDR3 contains 15 residues. V lost 4 bases, J lost 4 bases, and 7 bases stayed unmatched. For the CDR3, the DNA is TGTGCCAGCAGTTCAGGGGGGGTGGAGGGAAACACCATATATTTT. Translating gives CASSSGGVEGNTIYF.

This chain uses TRBV10-3 with TRBJ2-3; D not certain. V gave up 0 bases and J gave up 1 base, with 14 bases separating them. In germline, CDR1 is ENHRY, CDR2 SYGVKD. The CDR3 spans 17 residues. The CDR3 spells CAISESFGLARTDTQYF. CDR3 sequence (DNA): TGTGCCATCAGTGAGTCGTTCGGTTTGGCACGCACAGATACGCAGTATTTT.

V and J are TRBV6-6 and TRBJ1-2; possibly TRBD1 for D (5 bases). The V end was cut by 2 bases, the J end by 6 bases, with 10 bases between. This CDR3 is 13 amino acids long. Germline-derived CDR1 and CDR2 are MNHNY and SVGAGI (reference sequence). The CDR3 coding sequence is TGTGCCAGCAGTTACGGGACGCGAAATGGCTACACCTTC. Translating gives CASSYGTRNGYTF.

The CDR3 sequence is CASSLQSGPNYEQYF. The CDR3 nucleotides read TGTGCCAGCAGCTTACAGTCGGGACCCAACTACGAGCAGTACTTC. The gene calls are TRBV7-9 and TRBJ2-7; D may correspond to TRBD1 or TRBD2 (5 bases each). Per the germline V gene, CDR1 is SEHNR and CDR2 is FQNEAQ (reference sequence). The CDR3 spans 15 residues. V was clipped by 2 bases and J by 3 bases, with 14 bases between them. The full variable domain, in which reference TRBV7-9 and TRBJ2-7 provide the parts outside the CDR3, is DTGVSQNPRHKITKRGQNVTFRCDPISEHNRLYWYRQTLGQGPEFLTYFQNEAQLEKSRLLSDRFSAERPKGSFSTLEIQRTEQGDSAMYLCASSLQSGPNYEQYFGPGTRLTVT.

V is TRBV5-3 and J is TRBJ2-1; D is possibly TRBD2 (6 bases). TRBV5-3 carries the ORF label, with uncertain function. Trimming cost V 3 bases and J 0 bases, with 10 bases left between them. The CDR3 runs to 15 residues. CDR3 nucleotides: TGTGCCAGAAGCTACGGGGGTTCCTCCTACAATGAGCAGTTCTTC. Amino acids: CARSYGGSSYNEQFF.

The gene calls are TRBV28 and TRBJ2-3; 7 nucleotides match TRBD2. Germline values: CDR1 MDHEN, CDR2 SYDVKM. This CDR3 contains 14 residues. Losses at the gene ends were 10 bases for V and 0 bases for J; bases not matched to a gene: 7. DNA for the CDR3: TGTGCCACCCGCGGGGGAACTAGCACAGATACGCAGTATTTT. Protein sequence: CATRGGTSTDTQYF.

The rearrangement links TRBV6-1 to TRBJ2-2; no reliable D call. The V gene lost 7 bases and the J gene lost 0 bases, with 6 bases spanning the gap. This CDR3 spans 13 amino acids. CDR1 and CDR2 from the germline V gene are MNHNS and SASEGT. CDR3 amino acids: CASNRANTGELFF. The CDR3, as DNA: TGTGCCAGCAATAGGGCGAACACCGGGGAGCTGTTTTTT.

The chain couples TRBV14 to TRBJ2-5; D is perhaps TRBD2 (5 bases). The end of the DNA fits TRBJ2-7 better, so the J call may be wrong. The CDR3 sequence is 15 residues long. CDR1 SGHDN and CDR2 FVKESK come from the germline V gene. In DNA form, the CDR3 reads TGTGCCAGCAGCCCCTTAACTAGTAGGGCCTACGAGCAGTACTTC. It codes for CASSPLTSRAYEQYF.

The chain carries TRBV18 and TRBJ1-1; TRBD1 matches 7 bases. Germline CDR1 is KGHSH and CDR2 is LQKENI. V was clipped by 3 bases and J by 7 bases; unmatched bases: 11. This CDR3 contains 15 residues. The CDR3 here is CASSPRQGAANEAFF. CDR3 DNA sequence: TGTGCCAGCTCACCCCGACAGGGAGCAGCGAATGAAGCTTTCTTT.

This chain joins TRBV5-6 and TRBJ1-4; 10 positions match TRBD1. Per germline, CDR1 SGHDT and CDR2 YYEEEE. J was trimmed by 2 bases and V by 3 bases; bases with no gene match: 1. The CDR3 consists of 15 residues. For the CDR3, the DNA is TGTGCCAGCAGCTCGACAGGGGGCACTAATGAAAAACTGTTTTTT. It yields the protein CASSSTGGTNEKLFF.

This rearrangement joins TRBV30 to TRBJ1-6, with TRBD1 identical over 7 bases. Trimming at V came to 3 bases and at J to 13 bases, leaving 9 bases not matched to a gene. The CDR3 loop spans 13 amino acids. Germline V CDR1 and CDR2: GTSNPN, SVGIG (reference sequence). For the CDR3, the DNA is TGTGCCTGGAGGGGTCAGGGGGTGTCTCCCCTCCACTTT. This gives the protein CAWRGQGVSPLHF.

The chain is built from TRBV23-1 and TRBJ2-2; 11 positions agree with TRBD2. TRBV23-1 is an ORF, with its function uncertain. The CDR3 runs to 18 residues. V shed 0 bases, J shed 7 bases, and the junction held 10 bases outside the gene matches. The CDR3 DNA follows: TGCGCCAGCAGTCAATCGCGGCTAGCGGGAGGTCGGGGCGGGGAGCTGTTTTTT. It encodes CASSQSRLAGGRGGELFF.

J is TRBJ2-1 and V is TRBV28; TRBD2 aligns across 13 bases. CDR1 and CDR2 (germline): MDHEN, SYDVKM. Trimming removed 4 bases from V and 8 bases from J; junction bases left unmatched: 11. The CDR3 runs to 17 residues. CDR3 nucleotide sequence: TGTGCCAGCAGTTCTACGCATGGGACTAGCGGGATTCATGAGCAGTTCTTC. It yields the protein CASSSTHGTSGIHEQFF.

The CDR3 here is CSAHRGGEQYF. CDR3 sequence (DNA): TGCAGTGCTCACAGGGGGGGGGAGCAGTACTTC. The J gene is TRBJ2-7, the V gene TRBV20-1; possibly TRBD1 for D (8 bases). This CDR3 is 11 amino acids long. Germline V gene lookup returns CDR1 DFQATT and CDR2 SNEGSKA (reference sequence). V lost 5 bases and J 7 bases, leaving 12 bases between the germline ends.

The chain carries TRBV5-1 and TRBJ2-1; 11 bases are a match to TRBD2. The junction had 6 bases not matched to a gene; V was cut back by 4 bases and J by 6 bases. The CDR3 spans 15 residues. Germline V gives CDR1 SGHRS, CDR2 YFSETQ. CDR3 protein: CASSTTSGSFNEQFF. The CDR3 DNA follows: TGCGCCAGCAGCACAACTAGCGGGAGTTTCAATGAGCAGTTCTTC.

V usage is TRBV5-1 and J usage is TRBJ2-5; 8 nucleotides agree with TRBD2. Unmatched junction bases numbered 10, after V lost 1 base and J lost 5 bases. From germline, CDR1 is SGHRS and CDR2 YFSETQ. This CDR3 spans 16 amino acids. This CDR3 is CASSLRLAGIGETQYF. The CDR3 nucleotides read TGCGCCAGCAGCTTGAGATTAGCGGGAATTGGGGAGACCCAGTACTTC. Looking up the rest from reference TRBV5-1 and TRBJ2-5 gives the full variable domain: KAGVTQTPRYLIKTRGQQVTLSCSPISGHRSVSWYQQTPGQGLQFLFEYFSETQRNKGNFPGRFSGRQFSNSRSEMNVSTLELGDSALYLCASSLRLAGIGETQYFGPGTRLLVL.

This sequence joins TRBV6-5 and TRBJ2-5, with 8 bases lining up with TRBD1. This CDR3 has 13 residues. CDR1 and CDR2 (germline): MNHEY, SVGAGI. With 6 bases clipped from V and 9 bases from J, the junction kept 9 bases outside the gene matches. DNA for the CDR3: TGTGCCAGCAGCCGTGACAGGGGAAGAGCCCAGTACTTC. It translates to CASSRDRGRAQYF.